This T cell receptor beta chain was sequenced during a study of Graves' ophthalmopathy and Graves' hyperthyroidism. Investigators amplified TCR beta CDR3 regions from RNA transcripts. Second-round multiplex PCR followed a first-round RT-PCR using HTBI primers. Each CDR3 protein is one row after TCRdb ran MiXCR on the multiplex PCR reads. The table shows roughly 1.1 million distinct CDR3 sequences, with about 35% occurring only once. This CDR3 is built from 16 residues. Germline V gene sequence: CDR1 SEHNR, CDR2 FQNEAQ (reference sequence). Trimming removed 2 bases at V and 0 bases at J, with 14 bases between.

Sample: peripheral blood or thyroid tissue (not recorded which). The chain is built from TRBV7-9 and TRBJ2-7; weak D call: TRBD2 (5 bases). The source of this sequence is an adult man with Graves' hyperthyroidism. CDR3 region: CASSLYSSGLSYEQYF. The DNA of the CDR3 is TGTGCCAGCAGCTTATACTCGAGCGGCCTCTCCTACGAGCAGTACTTC.